The rows below give T cell receptor beta chains drawn from one sample of a study of cytomegalovirus exposure and HLA in healthy donors. Assay: immunoSEQ multiplex PCR; the TCRdb copy retains only in-frame clones and omits some. The sample holds 150,000 or so clones; approximately 71% are singletons and the top ten take about 3%. The sequencing input was PBMCs. The receptors were gathered from a man aged 40-49 years in good health and CMV-seronegative. The CDR3 runs from the conserved cysteine through the conserved F or W. D genes are given only for firm matches. The size entry is marked missing in some rows and otherwise reads once, few, many or a size class.

D | length | J | V | size | CDR3 | DNA
TRBD2 | 15 | TRBJ2-7 | TRBV2 | . | CASRPTSGGGYEQYF | TGTGCCAGCAGGCCCACTAGCGGGGGTGGTTACGAGCAGTACTTC
. | 13 | TRBJ2-1 | TRBV5-4 | . | CASSRPSYNEQFF | TGTGCCAGCAGCCGTCCCTCCTACAATGAGCAGTTCTTC
TRBD2 | 16 | TRBJ2-7 | TRBV7-8 | . | CASSSEGGTRNYEQYF | TGTGCCAGCAGCTCCGAGGGGGGGACTAGGAACTACGAGCAGTACTTC
. | 11 | TRBJ2-3 | TRBV6-5 | . | CASSYQGTQYF | TGTGCCAGCAGTTATCAGGGTACGCAGTATTTT
. | 14 | TRBJ1-5 | TRBV7-2 | . | CASSIQGSNQPQHF | TGTGCCAGCAGCATACAGGGATCCAATCAGCCCCAGCATTTT
. | 13 | TRBJ2-7 | TRBV5-4 | . | CASSPVPLSEQYF | TGTGCCAGCAGCCCTGTTCCTTTGAGCGAGCAGTACTTC
TRBD2 | 13 | TRBJ2-1 | TRBV12-5 | . | CASGLAGRDEQFF | TGTGCTAGTGGTTTAGCGGGACGGGATGAGCAGTTCTTC
TRBD1 | 15 | TRBJ1-2 | TRBV10-3 | . | CAISDPPRQGEGYTF | TGTGCCATCAGTGACCCTCCAAGACAGGGGGAGGGCTACACCTTC
TRBD1 | 13 | TRBJ1-1 | TRBV6-6 | . | CASSPTGAFEAFF | TGTGCCAGCAGCCCGACAGGGGCCTTTGAAGCTTTCTTT
. | 15 | TRBJ2-1 | TRBV12-5 | . | CASGLGQGGYNEQFF | TGTGCTAGTGGTTTGGGCCAGGGGGGCTACAATGAGCAGTTCTTC
. | 12 | TRBJ2-7 | TRBV6-1 | . | CASRPSSYEQYF | TGTGCCAGCAGACCGAGCTCCTACGAGCAGTACTTC
. | 15 | TRBJ2-7 | TRBV18 | . | CASSPSRELGYEQYF | TGTGCCAGCTCACCGAGCCGGGAATTAGGCTACGAGCAGTACTTC
. | 15 | TRBJ2-3 | TRBV5-6 | . | CASSLPGADTDTQYF | TGTGCCAGCAGCTTGCCAGGTGCTGACACAGATACGCAGTATTTT
. | 13 | TRBJ1-1 | TRBV6-5 | . | CASSYEGFTEAFF | TGTGCCAGCAGTTACGAGGGATTCACTGAAGCTTTCTTT
TRBD1 | 18 | TRBJ1-2 | TRBV5-1 | . | CASSSLSSGQGATYGYTF | TGCGCCAGCAGCTCATTATCAAGTGGACAGGGGGCAACCTATGGCTACACCTTC
. | 11 | TRBJ2-7 | TRBV2 | . | CASSLRGEQYF | TGTGCCAGCAGTCTTAGGGGCGAGCAGTACTTC
. | 15 | TRBJ2-3 | TRBV12-5 | . | CASGVPGGAGGTQYF | TGTGCTAGTGGTGTCCCTGGGGGGGCCGGGGGTACGCAGTATTTT
TRBD1 | 15 | TRBJ2-7 | TRBV5-1 | . | CASSPGTANRYEQYF | TGCGCCAGCAGCCCTGGGACAGCTAACCGATACGAGCAGTACTTC
. | 11 | TRBJ2-7 | TRBV6-5 | few | CASSYLDSRYF | TGTGCCAGCAGTTACTTGGACAGTAGGTACTTC
. | 14 | TRBJ2-2 | TRBV18 | . | CASSPRLNTGELFF | TGTGCCAGCTCACCACGGCTGAACACCGGGGAGCTGTTTTTT
. | 16 | TRBJ2-7 | TRBV7-2 | . | CASSYRSGDWAYEQYF | TGTGCCAGCAGCTACCGCTCCGGGGATTGGGCCTACGAGCAGTACTTC
. | 14 | TRBJ1-3 | TRBV6-1 | . | CASSAGTSGNTIYF | TGTGCCAGCAGTGCCGGGACTTCTGGAAACACCATATATTTT
TRBD1 | 13 | TRBJ1-2 | TRBV6-1 | few | CASSQQGVYGYTF | TGTGCCAGCAGTCAACAGGGGGTTTATGGCTACACCTTC
TRBD1 | 11 | TRBJ1-5 | TRBV20-1 | . | CSATGTGPQHF | TGCAGTGCCACCGGGACAGGGCCCCAGCATTTT
TRBD1 | 12 | TRBJ1-1 | TRBV5-4 | . | CASSLNAGGAFF | TGTGCCAGCAGCTTAAACGCAGGGGGGGCTTTCTTT